One sample yielded the 24 T cell receptor beta chains listed below, sequenced in a study of PD-L1 blockade in urothelial cancer. Sequencing was performed with immunoSEQ multiplex PCR; in TCRdb, only in-frame clones are kept and a portion is missing. Among 71,000 or so clones listed, 85% to 90% were seen once. The sequencing used PBMCs, collected around atezolizumab (anti-PD-L1) treatment. These receptors originate from a man between 60 and 75 years old with urothelial cancer.

The V call is TRBV5-5, the J call TRBJ2-7; no clear D. V shed 4 bases and J shed 3 bases, with 8 bases lying between them. Per germline, CDR1 SGHKS and CDR2 YYEKEE (reference sequence). The CDR3 loop spans 12 amino acids. In nucleotides, the CDR3 is TGTGCCAGCAGCGCGGTTCTCTACGAGCAGTACTTC. It is translated as CASSAVLYEQYF.

The J gene is TRBJ1-1, the V gene TRBV28; D is perhaps TRBD1 (6 bases). With 6 bases removed from V and 3 bases from J, the gap between germline ends came to 11 bases. The germline CDR1 and CDR2 sequences are MDHEN and SYDVKM. The CDR3 totals 13 residues. The CDR3, as DNA: TGTGCCAGCAGGCGAGGGGGGGACACTGAAGCTTTCTTT. Amino acids: CASRRGGDTEAFF. Combining the CDR3 with reference TRBV28 and TRBJ1-1 gives the whole variable domain DVKVTQSSRYLVKRTGEKVFLECVQDMDHENMFWYRQDPGLGLRLIYFSYDVKMKEKGDIPEGYSVSREKKERFSLILESASTNQTSMYLCASRRGGDTEAFFGQGTRLTVV.

V and J are TRBV12-5 and TRBJ1-1; TRBD1 aligns across 9 bases. Germline assignment: CDR1 LGHNT and CDR2 FRNRAP. This CDR3 comprises 16 residues. With 2 bases clipped from V and 0 bases from J, the junction kept 4 bases outside the gene matches. In DNA form, the CDR3 reads TGTGCTAGTGGTTTGAGGGACAGGGCCTTGAACACTGAAGCTTTCTTT. Protein sequence: CASGLRDRALNTEAFF.

This clone has a single count. This rearrangement joins TRBV6-5 to TRBJ2-2; TRBD2 aligns across 7 bases. The CDR3 runs to 16 residues. V trimming: 2 bases; J trimming: 4 bases; junction bases outside the gene matches: 7. Germline V gene lookup returns CDR1 MNHEY and CDR2 SVGAGI. DNA of the CDR3: TGTGCCAGCAGTTACGAGGTGACTAGCATCACCGGGGAGCTGTTTTTT. This codes for CASSYEVTSITGELFF.

The chain has TRBV11-2 and TRBJ2-7, with 7 bases identical to TRBD1. The CDR3 is 15 residues long. Germline V lookup: CDR1 SGHAT, CDR2 FQNNGV. Trimming removed 4 bases from V and 0 bases from J; junction bases left unmatched: 6. The DNA of the CDR3 is TGTGCCAGCAGCTCGTACAGGGGTAGCTCCTACGAGCAGTACTTC. Amino acids: CASSSYRGSSYEQYF. The full variable domain, with the rest looked up from reference TRBV11-2 and TRBJ2-7, is EAGVAQSPRYKIIEKRQSVAFWCNPISGHATLYWYQQILGQGPKLLIQFQNNGVVDDSQLPKDRFSAERLKGVDSTLKIQPAKLEDSAVYLCASSSYRGSSYEQYFGPGTRLTVT.

The chain employs TRBV5-4 and TRBJ2-7; D is uncertain. The V gene lost 4 bases and the J gene lost 2 bases, with 16 bases spanning the gap. This CDR3 spans 15 amino acids. The germline gives CDR1 SGHNT, CDR2 YYREEE (reference sequence). For the CDR3, the DNA is TGTGCCAGCAGCGACCCTCCCGACGGAGCCTACGAGCAGTACTTC. Amino acid sequence: CASSDPPDGAYEQYF.

V usage is TRBV30 and J usage is TRBJ2-6; D is perhaps TRBD1 (6 bases). Trimming took 0 bases from V and 1 from J, leaving 25 bases between them. The CDR3 consists of 21 residues. Germline assignment: CDR1 GTSNPN and CDR2 SVGIG (reference sequence). The CDR3 here is CAWSVPLTQGPLRSGANVLTF. CDR3 DNA sequence: TGTGCCTGGAGTGTACCCTTGACCCAGGGGCCTCTGAGGTCTGGGGCCAACGTCCTGACTTTC.

V usage is TRBV6-5 and J usage is TRBJ2-7; D is undetermined. V lost 2 bases and J 4 bases, leaving 6 bases between the germline ends. Looked up from germline, CDR1 is MNHEY and CDR2 is SVGAGI. CDR3 length: 12 amino acids. CDR3 protein: CASSYEEYEQYF. In DNA, the CDR3 is TGTGCCAGCAGTTACGAGGAGTACGAGCAGTACTTC.

This sequence joins TRBV13 and TRBJ2-3; 13 bases agree with TRBD2. V lost 4 bases and J lost 0; bases outside the gene matches: 16. The CDR3 has 21 residues. CDR1 and CDR2 (germline): PRHDT, FYEKMQ (reference sequence). The CDR3 region is CASSSLTSGGASIASTDTQYF. The CDR3, as DNA: TGTGCCAGCAGCTCCTTAACTAGCGGGGGGGCCTCTATTGCTAGCACAGATACGCAGTATTTT.

Only one count was recorded for this clone. V gene TRBV19 combines with J gene TRBJ2-1; a possible D gene is TRBD2 (5 bases). The germline V and J ends were trimmed by 4 bases and 5 bases, with 12 bases remaining between them. The CDR3 runs to 14 residues. Germline lookup yields CDR1 LNHDA and CDR2 SQIVND (reference sequence). The CDR3 protein is CASSKDWVDNEQFF. In nucleotides, the CDR3 is TGTGCCAGTAGTAAGGACTGGGTTGACAATGAGCAGTTCTTC. The whole variable domain, filled in from reference TRBV19 and TRBJ2-1, reads DGGITQSPKYLFRKEGQNVTLSCEQNLNHDAMYWYRQDPGQGLRLIYYSQIVNDFQKGDIAEGYSVSREKKESFPLTVTSAQKNPTAFYLCASSKDWVDNEQFFGPGTRLTVL.

The J gene is TRBJ2-7, the V gene TRBV4-1; TRBD1 aligns across 10 bases. From germline, CDR1 is MGHRA and CDR2 YSYEKL. V was clipped by 3 bases and J by 4 bases; unmatched bases: 6. The CDR3 sequence is 15 residues long. The DNA for the CDR3 is TGCGCCAGCAGCCACACTCCGGGACAGGGGTACGAGCAGTACTTC. It is translated as CASSHTPGQGYEQYF.

The chain carries TRBV14 and TRBJ2-2; TRBD2 is a possible D gene (5 bases). This CDR3 spans 14 amino acids. V was pared by 4 bases and J by 11 bases, with 17 bases between. The V gene's germline CDR1 is SGHDN and CDR2 FVKESK. Written as DNA, the CDR3 is TGTGCCAGCAGCCTCTCTTGGAGGTCGGGTGAGCTGTTTTTT. This encodes CASSLSWRSGELFF.

The chain carries TRBV2 and TRBJ2-7, with 12 nucleotides matching TRBD1. This CDR3 comprises 14 residues. Germline CDR1 reads SNHLY; CDR2 reads FYNNEI. Losses at the gene ends were 8 bases for V and 6 bases for J; bases not matched to a gene: 8. The CDR3: CASEPGTGGGEQYF. In nucleotides, the CDR3 is TGTGCCAGCGAGCCCGGGACAGGGGGCGGCGAGCAGTACTTC.

This sequence joins TRBV5-1 and TRBJ1-2; 7 nucleotides match TRBD1. Germline CDR1 is SGHRS and CDR2 is YFSETQ. The CDR3 is made up of 14 amino acids. After removal of 4 bases from V and 2 bases from J, the junction contained 5 bases not matched to a gene. The CDR3 bases are TGCGCCAGCAGCCGGGACAGCAACAACTATGGCTACACCTTC. Translating it yields CASSRDSNNYGYTF.

This clone was observed a few times. V and J are TRBV18 and TRBJ2-1; TRBD2 matches 9 bases. The CDR3 length is 17 residues. V lost 1 base, J lost 2 bases, and 6 bases stayed unmatched. CDR1 and CDR2 from the germline V gene are KGHSH and LQKENI. The CDR3 DNA follows: TGTGCCAGCTCACCACGTGGGACTAGCATGGCCTACAATGAGCAGTTCTTC. The encoded protein is CASSPRGTSMAYNEQFF.

This clone was picked up one time. V and J are TRBV10-1 and TRBJ2-3, with 9 bases aligning to TRBD2. In germline, CDR1 is WNHNN, CDR2 SYGVQD (reference sequence). J gave up 4 bases and V 0 bases, and 8 bases lay outside the gene matches. This CDR3 contains 17 residues. The CDR3 DNA is TGCGCCAGCAGTGAGTCGCGGGGGCTAGCGGGGTCAGATACGCAGTATTTT. Amino acids: CASSESRGLAGSDTQYF.

V is TRBV6-6 and J is TRBJ2-7; possible D gene TRBD1, 7 bases. Germline V gene sequence: CDR1 MNHNY, CDR2 SVGAGI (reference sequence). Trimming cost V 11 bases and J 3 bases, with 14 bases left between them. This CDR3 region has 12 residues. CDR3 sequence: CAGGQGDYEQYF. The CDR3 DNA reads TGTGCCGGGGGGCAGGGGGACTACGAGCAGTACTTC.

This chain links TRBV5-8 with TRBJ1-1, with TRBD1 as a possible D gene (6 bases). The CDR3 is made up of 12 amino acids. Germline V gene data show CDR1 as SGHTS and CDR2 as YDEGEE. V gave up 4 bases and J gave up 4 bases, with 8 bases separating them. The CDR3 sequence is CASSRQATEAFF. The CDR3 DNA sequence: TGTGCCAGCAGCAGACAGGCCACTGAAGCTTTCTTT.

The chain couples TRBV7-9 to TRBJ2-1, with D tentatively TRBD2 (6 bases). The V end was cut by 3 bases, the J end by 13 bases, with 10 bases between. The CDR3 totals 11 residues. The germline CDR1 and CDR2 sequences are SEHNR and FQNEAQ (reference sequence). CDR3: CASSFGRDQFF. For the CDR3, the DNA is TGTGCCAGCAGCTTCGGGCGGGACCAGTTCTTC.

The chain links TRBV11-1 to TRBJ1-1, with 8 bases aligning to TRBD1. The CDR3 sequence is 15 residues long. Germline-derived CDR1 and CDR2 are SGHAT and FQDESV (reference sequence). V lost 5 bases, J lost 7 bases, and 12 bases stayed unmatched. CDR3 in amino acids: CASSPRDRRSFEAFF. The CDR3 DNA reads TGTGCCAGCAGCCCCCGGGACAGGCGCTCTTTTGAAGCTTTCTTT.

J is TRBJ1-2 and V is TRBV18; TRBD1 aligns across 11 bases. Losses at the gene ends were 4 bases for V and 8 bases for J; bases not matched to a gene: 9. Germline V lookup: CDR1 KGHSH, CDR2 LQKENI. The CDR3 is made up of 15 amino acids. The CDR3 nucleotides read TGTGCCAGCTCACAGGCGGGACAGGGGGAGATAGGCTACACCTTC. It codes for CASSQAGQGEIGYTF.

The chain has TRBV5-1 and TRBJ1-2; D might be TRBD1 (6 bases). Trimming took 4 bases from V and 12 from J, leaving 16 bases between them. This CDR3 is built from 12 residues. From germline, CDR1 is SGHRS and CDR2 YFSETQ. CDR3 region: CASSGLGQMDTF. CDR3 DNA sequence: TGCGCCAGCAGCGGGTTGGGACAAATGGACACCTTC.

The chain uses TRBV6-5 and TRBJ1-3; TRBD1 might be the D (6 bases). Trimming removed 6 bases at V and 0 bases at J, with 9 bases between. The CDR3 runs to 14 residues. Germline V lookup: CDR1 MNHEY, CDR2 SVGAGI. CDR3 in DNA: TGTGCCAGCAGGAGGGACACCTCTGGAAACACCATATATTTT. Its protein is CASRRDTSGNTIYF.

The chain recombines TRBV7-2 with TRBJ2-1; maybe TRBD2 (6 bases). CDR3 length equals 16 residues. The V end lost 5 bases, the J end lost 1 base, and 15 bases lay between the germline ends. Germline CDR1 and CDR2: SGHTA and FQGNSA. CDR3 protein: CASSKRTTLSYNEQFF. CDR3 nucleotides: TGTGCCAGCAGCAAGAGGACTACATTATCCTACAATGAGCAGTTCTTC. Full variable domain (outside the CDR3, taken from reference TRBV7-2 and TRBJ2-1): GAGVSQSPSNKVTEKGKDVELRCDPISGHTALYWYRQSLGQGLEFLIYFQGNSAPDKSGLPSDRFSAERTGGSVSTLTIQRTQQEDSAVYLCASSKRTTLSYNEQFFGPGTRLTVL.